This TCR beta chain derives from a study of beta chain features in type 1 diabetes. The study, taken as a whole, reports: Shorter TCRB CDR3s, moderately but significantly so, were found in Type 1 diabetes patients in all four CD4+ subsets. Within the patient group, naive, central memory and Treg TCRB repertoires appeared more similar to each other than within healthy donors.

About this clone itself: The target antigen is unknown.

Expressed TCRB transcripts were sequenced after all isolated RNA was converted to cDNA. Produced via immunoSEQ multiplex PCR; TCRdb's table is partial and in-frame only. Altogether about 260,000 clones are present, around 20% being singletons, with the ten largest covering less than 0.03%. This CDR3 has 13 amino acids. V shed 6 bases and J shed 3 bases, with 11 bases lying between them. CDR1 is SNHLY, CDR2 FYNNEI, per germline. Each of the sorted populations had a purity greater than 98%. The sample taken for sequencing was naive CD4+ T cells from blood. This TCR was sampled from a woman in her thirties or forties with type 1 diabetes. The chain joins TRBV2 to TRBJ1-1, with D maybe TRBD1 (6 bases). CDR3 residues: CASSDDRYTEAFF. Here the CDR3 DNA reads TGTGCCAGCAGCGATGACAGGTACACTGAAGCTTTCTTT.